This TCR beta chain was sequenced for a study of cytomegalovirus exposure and HLA in healthy donors. V lost 1 base and J 10 bases, leaving 8 bases between the germline ends. The CDR3 consists of 12 residues. From germline, CDR1 is SGHVS and CDR2 FQNEAQ. Use of 60 Vbeta and 13 Jbeta primers characterized the PCR. Sequencing used immunoSEQ multiplex PCR; TCRdb keeps in-frame clones, though not all of them. This table has some 90,000 clones, about 81% appearing once. The V gene is TRBV7-8, the J gene TRBJ2-1; D remains unclear. This TCR came from a man aged 40-55 years in good health and CMV-seronegative. Sequencing was done on a sample of PBMCs. The CDR3 region is CASSLVSREQFF. CDR3 DNA sequence: TGTGCCAGCAGCTTAGTAAGCCGGGAGCAGTTCTTC. The full variable domain, in which reference TRBV7-8 and TRBJ2-1 provide the parts outside the CDR3, is GAGVSQSPRYKVAKRGQDVALRCDPISGHVSLFWYQQALGQGPEFLTYFQNEAQLDKSGLPSDRFFAERPEGSVSTLKIQRTQQEDSAVYLCASSLVSREQFFGPGTRLTVL.